A single sample gave rise to the 32 T cell receptor beta chains below, sequenced in a study of human T cells and chemical hapten exposure. The time point is: patch test 1, 2 weeks after DPC sensitization. Treatment: therapeutic diphenylcyclopropenone sensitization with weekly scalp DPC. TCRdb processed the RACE reads anew with MiXCR; each CDR3 protein has one entry. The sample consists of 11,000 to 15,000 distinct CDR3 sequences, about 16% of them appearing once. The sequencing used whole blood, collected in connection with sensitization to the hapten diphenylcyclopropenone (DPC). The receptors were sampled from a woman aged 25 to 45 with alopecia areata. Some clones in this sample may be carry-over from other donors' samples.

Many counts were recorded for this clonotype. The rearrangement uses TRBV11-3 and TRBJ2-1, with 9 bases aligning to TRBD1. Germline V gives CDR1 SGHNT, CDR2 YENEEA. The CDR3 runs 15 residues. The J segment lost 4 bases and the V segment lost 9 bases, leaving 10 bases of the junction unmatched. The CDR3, as DNA: TGTGCCAGTTGCCCCGGGACAGGGTCTTACAATGAGCAGTTCTTC. Translated, it gives CASCPGTGSYNEQFF. The complete variable domain, with remaining parts taken from reference TRBV11-3 and TRBJ2-1, reads EAGVVQSPRYKIIEKKQPVAFWCNPISGHNTLYWYLQNLGQGPELLIRYENEEAVDDSQLPKDRFSAERLKGVDSTLKIQPAELGDSAVYLCASCPGTGSYNEQFFGPGTRLTVL.

J is TRBJ1-1 and V is TRBV20-1, with TRBD1 as a possible D gene (6 bases). The CDR3 has 13 residues. Germline V gives CDR1 DFQATT, CDR2 SNEGSKA (reference sequence). V gave up 6 bases and J gave up 5 bases, with 16 bases separating them. The CDR3 DNA sequence: TGCAGTGCCCACGACAGGTCGTGGACTGAAGCTTTCTTT. Its protein is CSAHDRSWTEAFF.

This clonotype is labeled medium-sized. The V gene is TRBV9, the J gene TRBJ2-2; D perhaps matches TRBD2 (6 bases). The CDR3 runs to 17 residues. Between the trimmed V and J ends, which lost 0 bases and 1 base, there was a span of 13 bases. Germline V gives CDR1 SGDLS, CDR2 YYNGEE. CDR3 sequence (DNA): TGTGCCAGCAGCGTAGCCCGGGTAGCGGAGAACACCGGGGAGCTGTTTTTT. Translated: CASSVARVAENTGELFF.

The sample holds a few counts of this clonotype. The chain employs TRBV27 and TRBJ2-1, with unresolved D. The germline V and J ends were trimmed by 2 bases and 7 bases, with 9 bases remaining between them. The length of the CDR3 is 13 residues. Germline CDR1 and CDR2: MNHEY and SMNVEV (reference sequence). CDR3 nucleotides: TGTGCCAGCAGTTTAGCCCGAAGGAATGAGCAGTTCTTC. Its protein is CASSLARRNEQFF.

This clonotype was seen at least ten times. V usage is TRBV29-1 and J usage is TRBJ2-5; no definite D call. The CDR3 loop spans 13 amino acids. V was cut by 0 bases and J by 10 bases, with 15 bases left in between. The germline gives CDR1 SQVTM, CDR2 ANQGSEA. This chain's CDR3 is CSVEDGLRRDQYF. The CDR3, as DNA: TGCAGCGTTGAAGATGGCCTTAGGAGAGACCAGTACTTC.

This clonotype showed up many times. The chain uses TRBV5-1 and TRBJ2-7; D unclear. Germline V gene sequence: CDR1 SGHRS, CDR2 YFSETQ. CDR3 length: 15 residues. V lost 1 base and J lost 8, with 19 bases in between. The CDR3 protein is CASSLNRDPLIKQYF. CDR3 DNA: TGCGCCAGCAGCTTGAATCGTGACCCTTTGATCAAGCAGTACTTC.

By its share, this clonotype is medium-sized. The chain is built from TRBV20-1 and TRBJ2-5, with a weak D call TRBD1 (6 bases). Germline-derived CDR1 and CDR2 are DFQATT and SNEGSKA (reference sequence). There are 15 residues in the CDR3. Trimming removed 5 bases at V and 3 bases at J, with 19 bases between. The DNA for the CDR3 is TGCAGTGCTTTTTACCGGGACAACCGTAAAGAGACCCAGTACTTC. Translated, it gives CSAFYRDNRKETQYF.

The V and J genes are TRBV6-1 and TRBJ2-1; D tentatively fits TRBD1 or TRBD2 (5 bases each). Germline CDR1 is MNHNS and CDR2 is SASEGT. The CDR3 is made up of 14 amino acids. V shed 0 bases and J shed 11 bases, with 14 bases lying between them. Here the CDR3 DNA reads TGTGCCAGCAGTGAAGCGTCGAGGGGAGTGAAGCAGTTCTTC. Translation gives CASSEASRGVKQFF.

In regard to this clonotype: This may stem from a read error, because a much larger clone lies one nucleotide away. CDR3: CRTRGGDTEAFF. Written as DNA, the CDR3 is TGCCGTACCCGGGGGGGCGACACTGAAGCTTTCTTT. This chain links TRBV20-1 with TRBJ1-1, with D perhaps TRBD1 (6 bases). Germline V gene lookup returns CDR1 DFQATT and CDR2 SNEGSKA (reference sequence). The CDR3 length is 12 residues.

The chain is built from TRBV3-1 and TRBJ2-5; D possibly uses TRBD1 or TRBD2 (6 bases each). CDR3 length: 16 residues. Germline V gene sequence: CDR1 LGHDT, CDR2 YNNKEL (reference sequence). V lost 2 bases, J lost 5 bases, and 18 bases lay in between. The CDR3 loop reads CASSQIGGFRRETQYF. For the CDR3, the DNA is TGTGCCAGCAGCCAAATCGGGGGCTTCAGGCGGGAGACCCAGTACTTC.

This clonotype was found once. A much larger clone is a single base away; this may be a read error. V usage is TRBV3-1 and J usage is TRBJ2-7; D possibly corresponds to TRBD1 (5 bases). CDR1 and CDR2 from the germline V gene are LGHDT and YNNKEL (reference sequence). There are 13 residues in the CDR3. CDR3 coding DNA: TGTGCCAGCAACCAACGACAGCTTGGGGAGCAGTACTTC. It yields the protein CASNQRQLGEQYF.

This clonotype is categorized as medium-sized. The chain uses TRBV4-3 and TRBJ1-6; no clear D gene. The germline CDR1 and CDR2 sequences are LGHNA and YSLEER. The V gene lost 1 base and the J gene lost 10 bases, with 11 bases spanning the gap. This CDR3 region has 14 residues. CDR3 sequence reads: CASSQAFGGSPLHF. The CDR3 DNA is TGCGCCAGCAGCCAAGCTTTCGGAGGGTCACCCCTCCACTTT.

This clonotype has a count of ten or more. This rearrangement joins TRBV3-1 to TRBJ2-2; 9 nucleotides line up with TRBD2. CDR1 and CDR2 from the germline V gene are LGHDT and YNNKEL (reference sequence). The V segment lost 1 base and the J segment 5 bases; nucleotides outside the gene matches: 8. The CDR3 has 17 residues. The CDR3 sequence is CASSQGRAGGWTGELFF. The DNA of the CDR3 is TGTGCCAGCAGCCAAGGAAGAGCGGGAGGATGGACCGGGGAGCTGTTTTTT.

This clonotype is classed as medium-sized (0.01 to 0.1%). The chain has TRBV9 and TRBJ1-1; D perhaps matches TRBD1 (5 bases). The CDR3 has 17 residues. Germline assignment: CDR1 SGDLS and CDR2 YYNGEE. Trimming took off 3 bases at V and 0 bases at J, with 18 bases between the two ends. DNA for the CDR3: TGTGCCAGCAGCGAGGGTGGCCGTGGGGGGTTGAACACTGAAGCTTTCTTT. Translating gives CASSEGGRGGLNTEAFF.

This clonotype is medium-sized in the sample. This chain uses TRBV29-1 with TRBJ2-2; 14 bases line up with TRBD2. The germline gives CDR1 SQVTM, CDR2 ANQGSEA. Trimming removed 6 bases from V and 8 bases from J; junction bases left unmatched: 5. The CDR3 is made up of 14 amino acids. CDR3 nucleotides: TGCAGCGTGGGGACTAGCGGGAGTTCAGGGGAGCTGTTTTTT. It yields the protein CSVGTSGSSGELFF.

By proportion, this clonotype is medium-sized. The J gene is TRBJ2-2, the V gene TRBV29-1, with D perhaps TRBD1 (5 bases). The V end was cut by 5 bases, the J end by 5 bases, with 15 bases between. The CDR3 spans 14 residues. The V gene's germline CDR1 is SQVTM and CDR2 ANQGSEA. CDR3: CSVRQGKGTGELFF. For the CDR3, the DNA is TGCAGCGTTCGTCAGGGAAAGGGTACCGGGGAGCTGTTTTTT.

Relative to its sample, this clonotype is medium-sized. The rearrangement joins TRBV20-1 to TRBJ1-2; D perhaps matches TRBD1 (5 bases). CDR1 and CDR2 from the germline V gene are DFQATT and SNEGSKA (reference sequence). Trimming stripped 1 base from V and 4 bases from J, with 13 bases between. The CDR3 loop spans 14 amino acids. CDR3 amino acids: CSARVGPQAYGYTF. The CDR3 DNA sequence: TGCAGTGCTAGAGTGGGGCCACAGGCCTATGGCTACACCTTC.

This clonotype was found many times. The rearrangement joins TRBV19 to TRBJ1-2, with D possibly matching TRBD1 (5 bases). The germline V gene encodes CDR1 LNHDA and CDR2 SQIVND (reference sequence). V lost 7 bases to trimming and J lost 2 bases, with 11 bases between them. The CDR3 is 13 amino acids. In nucleotides, the CDR3 is TGTGCCAGTACCACGGGACGGAACTATGGCTACACCTTC. Protein sequence: CASTTGRNYGYTF.

This chain links TRBV6-6 with TRBJ2-7; weak D call: TRBD2 (5 bases). The CDR3 consists of 12 residues. Germline V gives CDR1 MNHNY, CDR2 SVGAGI (reference sequence). Deletions cut 7 bases from V and 6 bases from J, with 13 bases between. CDR3 sequence (DNA): TGTGCCAGCAACCGTGGTGGGAGCGAGCAGTACGTC. It translates to CASNRGGSEQYV.

J is TRBJ1-1 and V is TRBV5-5, with D possibly TRBD1 on 6 matching bases. Per germline, CDR1 SGHKS and CDR2 YYEKEE (reference sequence). The V and J ends lost 6 bases and 4 bases respectively, with 25 bases between them. The CDR3 contains 17 residues. The CDR3 sequence: CASTRTGGGGSITEAFF. DNA for the CDR3: TGTGCCAGCACCCGGACGGGGGGCGGTGGTTCGATCACTGAAGCTTTCTTT.

Many counts were recorded for this clonotype. The V and J genes are TRBV6-6 and TRBJ1-2, with 9 bases lining up with TRBD1. This CDR3 has 17 amino acids. The trim removed 0 bases at V and 4 bases at J, leaving 9 bases unmatched. Germline lookup yields CDR1 MNHNY and CDR2 SVGAGI (reference sequence). CDR3 DNA: TGTGCCAGCAGTTACTCGAATAGGGGGACAGGGTCCTATGGCTACACCTTC. Amino acids: CASSYSNRGTGSYGYTF.

This clonotype has a count of ten or more. This rearrangement joins TRBV5-4 to TRBJ2-7; D not resolved. Germline V gene data show CDR1 as SGHNT and CDR2 as YYREEE (reference sequence). The CDR3 contains 13 residues. Trimming took 3 bases from V and 3 from J, leaving 10 bases between them. CDR3 in DNA: TGTGCCAGCAGCTCGGACGGAGTCTACGAGCAGTACTTC. It is translated as CASSSDGVYEQYF.

The chain combines TRBV18 with TRBJ1-4; D is unclear. Trimming removed 0 bases at V and 8 bases at J, with 13 bases between. CDR1 and CDR2 (germline): KGHSH, LQKENI. The CDR3 is made up of 15 amino acids. The CDR3 DNA reads as TGTGCCAGCTCACCACCGAATCAAGGATTAGAAAAACTGTTTTTT. It encodes CASSPPNQGLEKLFF.

The sample holds many counts of this clonotype. The J gene is TRBJ2-3, the V gene TRBV20-1; a weak D match, TRBD1 (6 bases). CDR3 length equals 15 residues. V was trimmed by 4 bases and J by 2 bases, leaving 16 bases between them. The germline V gene encodes CDR1 DFQATT and CDR2 SNEGSKA (reference sequence). This CDR3 reads CSAISPQGITDTQYF. The CDR3 DNA is TGCAGTGCTATATCCCCACAGGGAATCACAGATACGCAGTATTTT.

Judged by abundance, this clonotype is medium-sized. The rearrangement links TRBV2 to TRBJ2-1; D remains ambiguous. The CDR3 length is 14 residues. Trimming pared 8 bases from V and 3 bases from J, leaving 14 bases between. The germline V gene has CDR1 SNHLY and CDR2 FYNNEI. The CDR3 loop is CASFASLIYNEQFF. CDR3 DNA sequence: TGTGCCAGCTTCGCTAGTCTGATCTACAATGAGCAGTTCTTC.

This clonotype was counted ten times or more. The gene calls are TRBV25-1 and TRBJ2-5, with D maybe TRBD2 (5 bases). This CDR3 is 15 amino acids long. Trimming took 3 bases from V and 0 from J, leaving 11 bases between them. CDR1 is MGHDK and CDR2 is SYGVNS in the germline V gene. As DNA, the CDR3 is TGTGCCAGCAGTGATCACAGAGGGTACCAAGAGACCCAGTACTTC. It is translated as CASSDHRGYQETQYF.

This rearrangement joins TRBV6-5 to TRBJ1-1; D is possibly TRBD1 (6 bases). V gave up 7 bases and J gave up 5 bases, with 14 bases separating them. CDR1 MNHEY and CDR2 SVGAGI come from the germline V gene. The CDR3 length is 13 residues. CDR3 DNA: TGTGCCAGCAACGAACAGGGTAGGACTGAAGCTTTCTTT. Amino acids: CASNEQGRTEAFF.

By sample share, this clonotype is medium-sized. This rearrangement joins TRBV6-2 or TRBV6-3 to TRBJ1-6, with 9 bases fitting TRBD1. This CDR3 is 16 amino acids long. The V gene's germline CDR1 is MNHEY and CDR2 SVGEGT. Unmatched junction bases numbered 12, after V lost 6 bases and J lost 9 bases. The CDR3 DNA reads as TGTGCCAGCAGCCACCGAAACAGGGGGCAAGGTTCACCCCTCCACTTT. Translation: CASSHRNRGQGSPLHF.

By share, this clonotype ranks as medium-sized. V usage is TRBV11-1 and J usage is TRBJ2-1; tentative D call: TRBD1 (7 bases). The CDR3 consists of 14 residues. V was trimmed by 5 bases and J by 7 bases, leaving 15 bases between them. Germline V gives CDR1 SGHAT, CDR2 FQDESV (reference sequence). The CDR3 DNA reads as TGTGCCAGCAGCCAGGGGGACTTGAAGAATGAGCAGTTCTTC. Its protein product is CASSQGDLKNEQFF.

This clonotype is judged medium-sized. The rearrangement uses TRBV20-1 and TRBJ2-3, with 10 bases matching TRBD2. CDR3 size: 18 residues. The germline CDR1 and CDR2 sequences are DFQATT and SNEGSKA (reference sequence). V was clipped by 1 base and J by 0 bases; unmatched bases: 10. The CDR3 DNA reads as TGCAGTGCTAGAGTCCGCGGTAGCGGGGGGCCTAGCACAGATACGCAGTATTTT. This sequence encodes CSARVRGSGGPSTDTQYF.

At least ten counts were recorded for this clonotype. The chain joins TRBV5-4 to TRBJ2-3, with 8 bases that match TRBD2. The CDR3 length is 16 residues. V shed 0 bases and J 2 bases; nucleotides not matched to a gene: 5. CDR1 and CDR2 (germline): SGHNT, YYREEE (reference sequence). CDR3 region: CASSLGSTSVTDTQYF. The CDR3 DNA is TGTGCCAGCAGCTTGGGATCGACTAGCGTCACAGATACGCAGTATTTT.

The chain joins TRBV9 to TRBJ1-1; a weak D match, TRBD1 (5 bases). Trimming cost V 0 bases and J 5 bases, with 8 bases left between them. Germline V gene data show CDR1 as SGDLS and CDR2 as YYNGEE. The CDR3 runs 13 residues. The CDR3, as DNA: TGTGCCAGCAGCGTAGAGGAGGGGACTGAAGCTTTCTTT. Translation: CASSVEEGTEAFF.